This TCR beta chain is drawn from a study of blood T cell repertoires in COVID-19. Study details: COVID-19 samples collected from the United States, Italy and Spain covered acute and convalescent phases. T cells, B-cell-depleted T cells, or PBMCs supplied cDNA or gDNA.

In the study's own analysis: Reference gene primer amplification gave nucleated cell count estimates. Clones were read by immunoSEQ multiplex PCR, and TCRdb kept only the in-frame ones, dropping some. V and J calls and clone size follow that table, whereas D and trimming were derived from the DNA. The sample records over 150,000 clones, approximately 85% being singletons. Seattle enrolled patients during active infection and tracked them longitudinally. The sample consisted of peripheral blood. The TCR originated in a woman in her sixties with COVID-19, enrolled during active disease.

The CDR3 DNA follows: TGTGCCAGCAGCCCCCCCTCGGGAGTACAGGAGACCCAGTACTTC. This codes for CASSPPSGVQETQYF. V gene TRBV7-2 combines with J gene TRBJ2-5, with D possibly matching TRBD2 (6 bases). Trimming shortened V by 5 bases and J by 5 bases, and 18 bases separated the two germline ends. Germline V gene sequence: CDR1 SGHTA, CDR2 FQGNSA. This CDR3 has 15 amino acids.